The entry that follows covers one TCR beta chain sequence. What antigen it recognizes has not been identified. No per-base quality is available; no much larger clone lies one base away. TCRbeta CDR3 regions were amplified from genomic DNA by means of the immunoSEQ Assay, a bias-controlled multiplex PCR. Per the original workflow: Nucleated cell counts per sample were estimated from amplification of reference gene primers within the assay. To quantify the absolute abundance of each unique TCRbeta CDR3 rearrangement, sequence reads were collapsed and filtered. For each sample, productive Simpson clonality was calculated by taking the square root of Simpson's diversity index across productive rearrangements. TCRdb provides this immuneACCESS table in a form limited to in-frame rearrangements. Some clones are lacking; in checked studies, under half of them reflect an unresolved V gene, and why the rest are absent is not known. The DNA gave D and trimming, while V, J and clone size come from that table. In all, the sample holds some 180,000 clones, and around 85% of those were seen once. In total, the top ten clones hold around 6.2% of the sample.

V ends up 4 bases short and J 5 bases short, with an unmatched junction base count of 12. According to the germline V gene, CDR1 reads SGHRS and CDR2 reads YFSETQ. The CDR3 sequence holds 16 residues, the cysteine and phenylalanine included. Only CDR3 DNA is held: 48 bases, read in frame from base 1. Enrolling through a virtual design, the prospective study's participants ranged in age from roughly 18 to 95 years and lived across roughly 24 United States geographic areas. In the prospective study, participants were assigned to cohorts based on the clinical history participants reported in a screening survey and a study questionnaire. Recovered participants in ImmuneRACE Cohort 3 were defined as having two consecutive negative NP/OP PCR tests, clearance from a healthcare professional, or resolution of symptoms. Mobile phlebotomists in the prospective study collected whole blood, serum and a nasopharyngeal or oropharyngeal swab from every participant. Additional blood draws and questionnaires over an approximately two-month period could optionally be provided by prospective study participants. Blood samples from the prospective study were shipped frozen or at room temperature prior to DNA extraction.

This sample stems from a study of blood T cell repertoires in COVID-19 (dated by TCRdb to 2020 to 2021). As for the study more broadly: Samples covering the acute and convalescent phases of COVID-19 were provided by collaborators in the United States, Italy and Spain. The prospective study material was composed of cDNA or gDNA derived from T cells, B-cell-depleted T cells, or PBMCs. Deeply sampled blood TCRbeta repertoires from subjects exposed to, actively infected with, or recovered from COVID-19 were included in the dataset. A freely available public database, intended as a resource for researchers studying the immune response to SARS-CoV-2, is where the repertoires were released. Samples came from the ongoing ImmuneRACE study (first 160 participants) plus 1,254 subjects from 6 global collaborators. Sample metadata almost always included a de-identified subject ID, COVID-19 status, age in years and sex. Where HLA class I and class II types were available, the types were taken from metadata supplied by the sample provider, not from assay-based typing.

Points the paper makes about the study in general: How much clinical and demographic metadata was included differed by source and by participant, and the metadata was provided uncurated.

The sequenced material came from PBMCs or T cells enriched from blood (not recorded which). The source of this sequence is a man aged 35-49 years who had recovered from COVID-19. The chain employs TRBV5-1 and TRBJ1-5; 7 bases in the junction line up with TRBD1. Here is the DNA: TGCGCCAGCAGCCCGGGACACGTAGGACAGGATCAGCCCCAGCATTTT. Translated, it gives CASSPGHVGQDQPQHF.